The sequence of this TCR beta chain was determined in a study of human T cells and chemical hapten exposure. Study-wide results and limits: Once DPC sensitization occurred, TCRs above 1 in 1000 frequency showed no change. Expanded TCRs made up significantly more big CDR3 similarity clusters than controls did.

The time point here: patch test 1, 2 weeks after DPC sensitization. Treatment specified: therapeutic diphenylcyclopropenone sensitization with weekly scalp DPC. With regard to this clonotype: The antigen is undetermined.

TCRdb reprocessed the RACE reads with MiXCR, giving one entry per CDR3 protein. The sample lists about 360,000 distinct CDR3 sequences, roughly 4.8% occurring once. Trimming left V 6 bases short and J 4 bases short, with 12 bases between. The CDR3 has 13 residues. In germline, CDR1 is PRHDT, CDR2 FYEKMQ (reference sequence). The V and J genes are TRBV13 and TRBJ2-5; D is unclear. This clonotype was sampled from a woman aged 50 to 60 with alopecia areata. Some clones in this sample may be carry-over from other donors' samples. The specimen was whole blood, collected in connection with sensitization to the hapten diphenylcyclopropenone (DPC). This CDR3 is CASSPGRIETQYF. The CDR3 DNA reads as TGTGCCAGCAGTCCGGGTCGGATAGAGACCCAGTACTTC.